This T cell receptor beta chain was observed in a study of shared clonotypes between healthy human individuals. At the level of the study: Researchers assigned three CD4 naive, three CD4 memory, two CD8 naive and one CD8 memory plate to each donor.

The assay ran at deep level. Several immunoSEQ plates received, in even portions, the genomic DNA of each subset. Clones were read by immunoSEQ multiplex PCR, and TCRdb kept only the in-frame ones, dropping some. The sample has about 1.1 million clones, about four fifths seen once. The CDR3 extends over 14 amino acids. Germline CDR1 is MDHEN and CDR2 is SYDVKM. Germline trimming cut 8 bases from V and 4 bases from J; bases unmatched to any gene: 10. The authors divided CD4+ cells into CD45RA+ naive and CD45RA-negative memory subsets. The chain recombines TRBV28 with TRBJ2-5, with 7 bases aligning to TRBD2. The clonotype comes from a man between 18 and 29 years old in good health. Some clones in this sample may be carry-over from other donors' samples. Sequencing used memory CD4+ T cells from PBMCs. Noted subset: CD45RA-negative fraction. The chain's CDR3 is CASLNSGLGETQYF. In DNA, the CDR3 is TGTGCCAGCCTTAATAGCGGGTTAGGAGAGACCCAGTACTTC.